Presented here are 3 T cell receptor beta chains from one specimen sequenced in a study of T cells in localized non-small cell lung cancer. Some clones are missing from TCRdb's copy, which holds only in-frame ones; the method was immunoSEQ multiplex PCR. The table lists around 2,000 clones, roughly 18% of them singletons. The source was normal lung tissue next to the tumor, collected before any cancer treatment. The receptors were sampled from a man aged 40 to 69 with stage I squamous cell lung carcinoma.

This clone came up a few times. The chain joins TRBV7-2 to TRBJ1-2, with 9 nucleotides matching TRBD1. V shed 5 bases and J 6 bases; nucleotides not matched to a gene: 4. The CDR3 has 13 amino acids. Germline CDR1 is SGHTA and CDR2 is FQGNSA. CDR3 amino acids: CASSRTGVHGYTF. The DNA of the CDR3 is TGTGCCAGCAGCAGGACAGGGGTCCATGGCTACACCTTC.

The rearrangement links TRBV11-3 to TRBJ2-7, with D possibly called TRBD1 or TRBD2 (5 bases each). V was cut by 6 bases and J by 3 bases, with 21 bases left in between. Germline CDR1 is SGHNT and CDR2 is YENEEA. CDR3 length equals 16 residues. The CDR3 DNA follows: TGTGCCAGCAGTCATGAGCCTATCCGGGGCTACTACGAGCAGTACTTC. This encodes CASSHEPIRGYYEQYF.

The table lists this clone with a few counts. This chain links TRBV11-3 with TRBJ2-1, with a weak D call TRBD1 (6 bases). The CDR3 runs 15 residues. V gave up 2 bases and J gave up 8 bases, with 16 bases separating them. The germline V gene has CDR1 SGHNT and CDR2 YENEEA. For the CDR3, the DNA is TGTGCCAGCAGCTTAAGGGGGATTTTCAATGATGAGCAGTTCTTC. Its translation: CASSLRGIFNDEQFF.